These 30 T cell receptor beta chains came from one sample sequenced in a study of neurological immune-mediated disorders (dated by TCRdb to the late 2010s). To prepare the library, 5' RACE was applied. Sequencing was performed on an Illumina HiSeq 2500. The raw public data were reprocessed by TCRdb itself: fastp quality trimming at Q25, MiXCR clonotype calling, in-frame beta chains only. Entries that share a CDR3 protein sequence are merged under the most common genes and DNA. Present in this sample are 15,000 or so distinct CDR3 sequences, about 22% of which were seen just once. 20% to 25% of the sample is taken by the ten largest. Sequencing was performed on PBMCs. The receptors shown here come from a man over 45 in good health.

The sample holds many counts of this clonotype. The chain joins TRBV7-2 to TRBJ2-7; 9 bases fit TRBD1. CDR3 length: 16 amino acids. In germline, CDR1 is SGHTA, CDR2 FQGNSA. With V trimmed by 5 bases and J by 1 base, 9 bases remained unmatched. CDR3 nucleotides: TGTGCCAGCAGCCAGGGGTACAGGGGGCCATCCTACGAGCAGTACTTC. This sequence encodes CASSQGYRGPSYEQYF.

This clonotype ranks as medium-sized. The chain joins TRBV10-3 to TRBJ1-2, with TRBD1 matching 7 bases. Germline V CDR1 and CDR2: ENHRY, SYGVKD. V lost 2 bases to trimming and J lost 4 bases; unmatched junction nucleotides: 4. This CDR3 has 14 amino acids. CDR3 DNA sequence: TGTGCCATCAGTGAGACAGGGGCCGGCTATGGCTACACCTTC. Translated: CAISETGAGYGYTF.

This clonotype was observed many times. In DNA form, the CDR3 reads TGCGCCAGCAGCCAAGATTCACGGAAAAAATACGAGCAGTACTTC. Protein product: CASSQDSRKKYEQYF. This chain joins TRBV4-1 and TRBJ2-7; D uncertain. Looked up from germline, CDR1 is MGHRA and CDR2 is YSYEKL. This CDR3 comprises 15 residues. V was pared by 0 bases and J by 4 bases, with 13 bases between.

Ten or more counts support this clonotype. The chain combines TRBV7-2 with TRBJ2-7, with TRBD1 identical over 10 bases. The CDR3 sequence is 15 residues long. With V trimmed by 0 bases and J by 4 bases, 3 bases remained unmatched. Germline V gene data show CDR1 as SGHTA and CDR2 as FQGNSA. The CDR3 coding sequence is TGTGCCAGCAGCTTAGCTGCGGGACAGGGGTACGAGCAGTACTTC. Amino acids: CASSLAAGQGYEQYF. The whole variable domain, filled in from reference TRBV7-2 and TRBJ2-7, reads GAGVSQSPSNKVTEKGKDVELRCDPISGHTALYWYRQSLGQGLEFLIYFQGNSAPDKSGLPSDRFSAERTGGSVSTLTIQRTQQEDSAVYLCASSLAAGQGYEQYFGPGTRLTVT.

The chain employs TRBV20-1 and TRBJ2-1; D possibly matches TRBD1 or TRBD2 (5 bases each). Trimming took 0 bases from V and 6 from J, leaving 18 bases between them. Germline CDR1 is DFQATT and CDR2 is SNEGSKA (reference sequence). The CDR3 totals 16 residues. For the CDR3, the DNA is TGCAGTGCTAGAGATCCTAGGGGAGTGGAGTCCAATGAGCAGTTCTTC. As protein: CSARDPRGVESNEQFF.

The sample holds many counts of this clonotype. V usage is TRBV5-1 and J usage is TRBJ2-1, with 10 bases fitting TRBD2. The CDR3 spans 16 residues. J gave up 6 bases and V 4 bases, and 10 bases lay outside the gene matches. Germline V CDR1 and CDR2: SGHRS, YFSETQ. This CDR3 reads CASSPSGLAGVNEQFF. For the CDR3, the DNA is TGCGCCAGCAGCCCCTCGGGGCTAGCGGGAGTCAATGAGCAGTTCTTC.

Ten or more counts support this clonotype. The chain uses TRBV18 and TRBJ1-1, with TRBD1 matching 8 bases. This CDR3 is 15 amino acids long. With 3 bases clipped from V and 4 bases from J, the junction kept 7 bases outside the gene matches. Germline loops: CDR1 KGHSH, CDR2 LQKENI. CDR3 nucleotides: TGTGCCAGCTCACCGACAGGGGAGGGGCGCACTGAAGCTTTCTTT. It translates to CASSPTGEGRTEAFF.

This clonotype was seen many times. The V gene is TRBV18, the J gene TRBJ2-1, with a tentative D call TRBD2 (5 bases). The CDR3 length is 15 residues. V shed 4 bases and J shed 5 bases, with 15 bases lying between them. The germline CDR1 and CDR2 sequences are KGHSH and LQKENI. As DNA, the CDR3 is TGTGCCAGCTCACGGGCGGGCCTTATCGACAATGAGCAGTTCTTC. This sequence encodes CASSRAGLIDNEQFF.

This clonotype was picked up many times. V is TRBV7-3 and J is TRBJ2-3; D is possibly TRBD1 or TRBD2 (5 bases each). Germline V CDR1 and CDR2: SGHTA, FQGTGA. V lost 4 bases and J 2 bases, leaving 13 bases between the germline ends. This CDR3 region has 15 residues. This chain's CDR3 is CASSSLGEPTDTQYF. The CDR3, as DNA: TGTGCCAGCAGCTCCCTGGGGGAACCCACAGATACGCAGTATTTT. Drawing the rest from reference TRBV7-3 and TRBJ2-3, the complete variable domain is GAGVSQTPSNKVTEKGKYVELRCDPISGHTALYWYRQSLGQGPEFLIYFQGTGAADDSGLPNDRFFAVRPEGSVSTLKIQRTERGDSAVYLCASSSLGEPTDTQYFGPGTRLTVL.

The CDR3 DNA follows: TGCAGTGCTAGAGGGCGACAGGGCCGTTCTGGGGCCAACGTCCTGACTTTC. Translation: CSARGRQGRSGANVLTF. The J gene is TRBJ2-6, the V gene TRBV20-1; TRBD1 aligns across 7 bases. Germline CDR1 DFQATT, CDR2 SNEGSKA (reference sequence). The CDR3 contains 17 residues. V shed 1 base, J shed 1 base, and the junction held 7 bases outside the gene matches.

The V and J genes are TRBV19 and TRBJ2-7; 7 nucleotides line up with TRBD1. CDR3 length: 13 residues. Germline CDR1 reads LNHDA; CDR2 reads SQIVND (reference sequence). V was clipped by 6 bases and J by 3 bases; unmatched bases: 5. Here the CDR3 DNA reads TGTGCCAGTAGCCCGGGACAGCACTACGAGCAGTACTTC. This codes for CASSPGQHYEQYF.

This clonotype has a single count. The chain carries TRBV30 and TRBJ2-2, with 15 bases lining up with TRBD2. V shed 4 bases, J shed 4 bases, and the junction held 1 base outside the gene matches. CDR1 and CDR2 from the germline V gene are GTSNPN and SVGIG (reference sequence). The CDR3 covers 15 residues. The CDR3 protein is CAWKGLAGGTGELFF. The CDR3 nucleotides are TGTGCCTGGAAGGGACTAGCGGGAGGCACCGGGGAGCTGTTTTTT.

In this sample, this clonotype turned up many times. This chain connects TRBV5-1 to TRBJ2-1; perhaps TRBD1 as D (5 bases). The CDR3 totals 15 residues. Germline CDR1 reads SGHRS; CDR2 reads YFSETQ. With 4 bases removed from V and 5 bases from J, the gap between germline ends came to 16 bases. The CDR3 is CASSIQTPRDNEQFF. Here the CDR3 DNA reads TGCGCCAGCAGCATTCAGACTCCCAGGGACAATGAGCAGTTCTTC.

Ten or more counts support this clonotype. The CDR3: CASSLLTGGNSPLHF. The CDR3 DNA sequence: TGTGCCAGCAGCTTATTGACAGGGGGAAATTCACCCCTCCACTTT. The chain employs TRBV7-8 and TRBJ1-6, with 9 bases lining up with TRBD1. Germline loops: CDR1 SGHVS, CDR2 FQNEAQ. The CDR3 is 15 residues long. J was trimmed by 7 bases and V by 2 bases; bases with no gene match: 3.

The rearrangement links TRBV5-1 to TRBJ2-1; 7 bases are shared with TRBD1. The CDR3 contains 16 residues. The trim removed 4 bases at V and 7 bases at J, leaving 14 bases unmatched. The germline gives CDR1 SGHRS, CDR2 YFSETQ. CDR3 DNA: TGCGCCAGCAGCGAGAGACAGGGTCCCCCCGGGAATGAGCAGTTCTTC. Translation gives CASSERQGPPGNEQFF.

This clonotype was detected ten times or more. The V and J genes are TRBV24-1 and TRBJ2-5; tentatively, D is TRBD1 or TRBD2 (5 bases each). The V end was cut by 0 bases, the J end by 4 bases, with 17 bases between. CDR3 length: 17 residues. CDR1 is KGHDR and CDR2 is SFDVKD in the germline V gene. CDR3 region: CATSDLEKGDVGETQYF. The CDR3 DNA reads TGTGCCACCAGTGATTTGGAAAAAGGGGACGTGGGAGAGACCCAGTACTTC.

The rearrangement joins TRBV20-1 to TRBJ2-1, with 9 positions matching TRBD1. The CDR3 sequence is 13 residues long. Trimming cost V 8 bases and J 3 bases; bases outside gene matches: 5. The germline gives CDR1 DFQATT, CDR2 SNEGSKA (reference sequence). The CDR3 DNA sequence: TGCAGTCCACTGGGACAGGGCTACAATGAGCAGTTCTTC. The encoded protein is CSPLGQGYNEQFF.

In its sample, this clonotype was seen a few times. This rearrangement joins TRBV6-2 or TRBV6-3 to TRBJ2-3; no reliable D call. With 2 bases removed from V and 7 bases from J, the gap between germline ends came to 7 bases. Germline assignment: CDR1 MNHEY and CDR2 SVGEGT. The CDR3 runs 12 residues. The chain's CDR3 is CASSYEAYTQYF. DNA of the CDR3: TGTGCCAGCAGTTACGAGGCATATACGCAGTATTTT.

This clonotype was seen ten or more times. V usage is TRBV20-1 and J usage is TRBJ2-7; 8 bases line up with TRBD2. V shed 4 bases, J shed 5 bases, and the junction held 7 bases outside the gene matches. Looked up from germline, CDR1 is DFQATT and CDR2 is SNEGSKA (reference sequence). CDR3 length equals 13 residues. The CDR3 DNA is TGCAGTGCTACAACGGGAGGGCCAGACGAGCAGTACTTC. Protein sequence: CSATTGGPDEQYF.

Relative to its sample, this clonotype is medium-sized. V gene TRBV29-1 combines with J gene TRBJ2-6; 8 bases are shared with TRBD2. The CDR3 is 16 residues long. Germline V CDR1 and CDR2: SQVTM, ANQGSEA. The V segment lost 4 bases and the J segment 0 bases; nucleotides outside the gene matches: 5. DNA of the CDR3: TGCAGCGTTGGTACTAGCGGCCACTCTGGGGCCAACGTCCTGACTTTC. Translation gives CSVGTSGHSGANVLTF. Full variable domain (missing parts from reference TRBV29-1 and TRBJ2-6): SAVISQKPSRDICQRGTSLTIQCQVDSQVTMMFWYRQQPGQSLTLIATANQGSEATYESGFVIDKFPISRPNLTFSTLTVSNMSPEDSSIYLCSVGTSGHSGANVLTFGAGSRLTVL.

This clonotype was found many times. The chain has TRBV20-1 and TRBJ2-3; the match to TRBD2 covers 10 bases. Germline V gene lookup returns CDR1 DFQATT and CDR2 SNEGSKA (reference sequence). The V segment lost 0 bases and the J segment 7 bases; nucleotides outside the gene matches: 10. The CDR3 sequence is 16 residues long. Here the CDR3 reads CSARDRLAGGMYTQYF. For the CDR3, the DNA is TGCAGTGCTAGAGATCGACTAGCGGGTGGGATGTATACGCAGTATTTT.

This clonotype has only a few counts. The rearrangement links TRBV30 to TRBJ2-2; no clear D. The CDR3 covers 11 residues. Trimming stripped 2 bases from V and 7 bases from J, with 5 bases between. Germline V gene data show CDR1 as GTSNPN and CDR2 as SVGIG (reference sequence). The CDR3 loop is CAWSWLGELFF. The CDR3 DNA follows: TGTGCCTGGAGTTGGCTCGGGGAGCTGTTTTTT.

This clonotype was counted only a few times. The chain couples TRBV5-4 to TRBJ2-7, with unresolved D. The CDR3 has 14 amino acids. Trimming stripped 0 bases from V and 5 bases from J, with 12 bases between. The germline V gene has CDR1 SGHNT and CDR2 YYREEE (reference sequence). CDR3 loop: CASSLGPVSHEQYF. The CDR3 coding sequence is TGTGCCAGCAGCTTGGGACCCGTCAGCCACGAGCAGTACTTC.

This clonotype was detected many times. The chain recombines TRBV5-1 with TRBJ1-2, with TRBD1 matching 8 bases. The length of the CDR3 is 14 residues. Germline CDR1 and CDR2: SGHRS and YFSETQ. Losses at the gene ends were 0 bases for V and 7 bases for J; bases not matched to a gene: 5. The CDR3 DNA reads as TGCGCCAGCAGCTTGGACAGGGGGGCAGGTGGCTACACCTTC. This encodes CASSLDRGAGGYTF.

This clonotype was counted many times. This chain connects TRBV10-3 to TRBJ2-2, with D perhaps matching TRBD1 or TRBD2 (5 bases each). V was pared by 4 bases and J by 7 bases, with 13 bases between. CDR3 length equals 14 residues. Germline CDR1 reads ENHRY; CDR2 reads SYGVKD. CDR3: CAISVGTTVGELFF. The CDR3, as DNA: TGTGCCATCAGTGTTGGGACGACGGTCGGGGAGCTGTTTTTT.

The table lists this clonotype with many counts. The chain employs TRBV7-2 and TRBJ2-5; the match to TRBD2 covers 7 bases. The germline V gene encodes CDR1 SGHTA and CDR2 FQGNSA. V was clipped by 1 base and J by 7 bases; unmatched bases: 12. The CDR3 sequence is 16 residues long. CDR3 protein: CASSLGGSGKGVTQYF. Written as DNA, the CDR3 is TGTGCCAGCAGCTTAGGAGGAAGCGGGAAGGGTGTGACCCAGTACTTC.

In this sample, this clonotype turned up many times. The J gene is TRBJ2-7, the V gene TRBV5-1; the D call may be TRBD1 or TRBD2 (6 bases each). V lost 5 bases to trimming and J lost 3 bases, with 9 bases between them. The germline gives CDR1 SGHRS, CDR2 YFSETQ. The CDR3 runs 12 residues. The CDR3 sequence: CASRRGDYEQYF. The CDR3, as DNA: TGCGCCAGCAGGAGGGGGGACTACGAGCAGTACTTC.

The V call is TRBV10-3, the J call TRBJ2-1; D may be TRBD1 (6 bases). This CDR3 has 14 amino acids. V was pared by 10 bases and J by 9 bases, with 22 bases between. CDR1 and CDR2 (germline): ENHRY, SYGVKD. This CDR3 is CATQDSLTGSEQFF. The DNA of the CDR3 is TGTGCCACCCAAGACAGCTTAACAGGGAGTGAGCAGTTCTTC.

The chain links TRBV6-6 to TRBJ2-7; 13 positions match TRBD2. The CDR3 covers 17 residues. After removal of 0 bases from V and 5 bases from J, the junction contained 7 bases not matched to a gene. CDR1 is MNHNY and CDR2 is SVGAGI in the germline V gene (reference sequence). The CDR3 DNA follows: TGTGCCAGCAGTTACTCGAGGACTAGCGGGAGTTTCAACGAGCAGTACTTC. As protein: CASSYSRTSGSFNEQYF.

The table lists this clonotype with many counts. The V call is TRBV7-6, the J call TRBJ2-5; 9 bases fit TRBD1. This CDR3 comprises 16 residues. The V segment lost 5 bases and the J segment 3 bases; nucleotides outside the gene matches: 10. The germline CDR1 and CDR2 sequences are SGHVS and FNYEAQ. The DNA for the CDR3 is TGTGCCAGCAGCGATCCACTAAGGGACAGGGAAGAGACCCAGTACTTC. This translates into CASSDPLRDREETQYF.